The clone carrying this TCR beta chain was counted between two and nine times. Its cognate antigen is unknown. Whole-study findings and limits: Tumor-infiltrating Treg TCR alpha and beta sequences overlapped most with tumor naive CD4+ T cells, then blood naive. The larger cohort examined one V-J beta rearrangement, not whole repertoires.

Full-length variable regions came from constant-region reverse primers plus semi-nested Nested Universal Primer A PCR. One entry per CDR3 protein results from TCRdb running MiXCR on the 5' RACE reads. The top ten clones hold around 11% of a sample with approximately 12,000 distinct CDR3 sequences, around 52% of them seen once. Purified naive CD4+ T cells were depleted of CD25+ Tregs. The CDR3 sequence is 14 residues long. Germline V gene data show CDR1 as SGHRS and CDR2 as YFSETQ. The germline V and J ends were trimmed by 4 bases and 6 bases, with 16 bases remaining between them. This TCR was recovered from a female donor with breast cancer. J is TRBJ2-5 and V is TRBV5-1, with a weak D call TRBD2 (6 bases). Specimen: tumor-infiltrating naive CD4+ T cells sorted from the breast tumor. Specified subset: naive CD4+ T cells, CD4+CD45RA+CD25-. The CDR3 reads CASSPVDAGKTQYF. The CDR3 nucleotides read TGCGCCAGCAGCCCGGTGGATGCGGGGAAGACCCAGTACTTC.